This paragraph reports one T cell receptor beta chain. Its specificity is not known. The CDR3 loop spans 14 amino acids. Germline assignment: CDR1 SGHTA and CDR2 FQGNSA. The germline V and J ends were trimmed by 5 bases and 9 bases, with 17 bases remaining between them. Assay used: immunoSEQ multiplex PCR; TCRdb lists only in-frame clones, some missing. The sample lists about 120,000 clones, 75% to 85% occurring once. The sample originates from a study of T cell responses to AZD1222 COVID-19 vaccine. Points from the study as a whole: Among those given AZD1222, only five or six were seropositive at baseline. Reportedly, close to half of spike-specific TCRs are directed against unmutated variant regions. Spike-specific TCR repertoires showed rising breadth and depth after two AZD1222 doses.

The V gene is TRBV7-2, the J gene TRBJ1-5; no reliable D call. The receptor comes from an adult who received the AZD1222 COVID-19 vaccine. The sample in question was peripheral blood, obtained 28 days after the second AZD1222 dose. For the CDR3, the DNA is TGTGCCAGCAGCCCGCCTTACCCCTGGGGGCCCCAGCATTTT. Translated: CASSPPYPWGPQHF.